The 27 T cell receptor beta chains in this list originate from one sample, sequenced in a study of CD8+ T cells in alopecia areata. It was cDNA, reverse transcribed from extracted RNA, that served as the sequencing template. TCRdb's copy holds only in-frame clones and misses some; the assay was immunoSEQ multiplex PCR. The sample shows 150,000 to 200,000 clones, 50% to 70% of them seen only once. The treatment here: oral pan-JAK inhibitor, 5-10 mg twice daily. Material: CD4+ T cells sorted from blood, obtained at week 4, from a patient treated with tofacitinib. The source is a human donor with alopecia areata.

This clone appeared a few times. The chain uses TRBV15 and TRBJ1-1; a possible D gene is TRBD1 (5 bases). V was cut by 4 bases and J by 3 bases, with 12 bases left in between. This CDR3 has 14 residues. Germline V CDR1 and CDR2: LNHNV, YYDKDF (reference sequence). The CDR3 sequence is CATSTQGRDTEAFF. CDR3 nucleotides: TGTGCCACCAGCACCCAGGGACGGGACACTGAAGCTTTCTTT.

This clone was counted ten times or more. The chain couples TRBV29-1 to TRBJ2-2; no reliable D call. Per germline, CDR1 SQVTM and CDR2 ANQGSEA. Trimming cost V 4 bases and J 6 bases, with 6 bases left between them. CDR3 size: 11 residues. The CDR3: CSVGGSGELFF. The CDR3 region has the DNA TGCAGCGTTGGGGGTTCCGGGGAGCTGTTTTTT.

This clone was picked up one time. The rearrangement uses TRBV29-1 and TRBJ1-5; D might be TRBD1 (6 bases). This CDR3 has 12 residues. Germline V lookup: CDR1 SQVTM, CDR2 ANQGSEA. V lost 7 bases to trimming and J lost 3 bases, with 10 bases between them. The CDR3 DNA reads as TGCAGCGCAACAGGGAACAATCAGCCCCAGCATTTT. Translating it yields CSATGNNQPQHF.

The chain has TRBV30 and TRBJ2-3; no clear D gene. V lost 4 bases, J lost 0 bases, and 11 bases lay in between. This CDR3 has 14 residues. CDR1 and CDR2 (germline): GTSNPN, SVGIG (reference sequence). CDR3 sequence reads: CAWTEGSSTDTQYF. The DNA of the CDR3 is TGTGCCTGGACCGAAGGATCTAGCACAGATACGCAGTATTTT.

As DNA, the CDR3 is TGTGCCAGCAGATCCGATTTGAAGGGGGGATTGACTGAAGCTTTCTTT. Residues: CASRSDLKGGLTEAFF. The V and J genes are TRBV5-4 and TRBJ1-1; TRBD1 is a possible D gene (6 bases). Germline CDR1 is SGHNT and CDR2 is YYREEE (reference sequence). The V and J ends lost 5 bases and 5 bases respectively, with 22 bases between them. This CDR3 is built from 16 residues. The whole variable domain, remainder taken from reference TRBV5-4 and TRBJ1-1, is ETGVTQSPTHLIKTRGQQVTLRCSSQSGHNTVSWYQQALGQGPQFIFQYYREEENGRGNFPPRFSGLQFPNYSSELNVNALELDDSALYLCASRSDLKGGLTEAFFGQGTRLTVV.

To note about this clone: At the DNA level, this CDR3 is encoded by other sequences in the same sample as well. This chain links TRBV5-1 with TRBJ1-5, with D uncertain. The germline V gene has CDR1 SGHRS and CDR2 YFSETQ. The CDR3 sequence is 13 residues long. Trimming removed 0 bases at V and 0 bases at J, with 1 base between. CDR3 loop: CASSLDSNQPQHF. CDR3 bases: TGCGCCAGCAGCTTGGATAGCAATCAGCCCCAGCATTTT.

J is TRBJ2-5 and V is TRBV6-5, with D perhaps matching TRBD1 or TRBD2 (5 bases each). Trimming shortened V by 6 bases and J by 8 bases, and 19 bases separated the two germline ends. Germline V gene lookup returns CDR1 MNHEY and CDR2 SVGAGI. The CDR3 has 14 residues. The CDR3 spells CASRTERGGGTQYF. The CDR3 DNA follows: TGTGCCAGCAGGACAGAACGGGGCGGAGGCACCCAGTACTTC.

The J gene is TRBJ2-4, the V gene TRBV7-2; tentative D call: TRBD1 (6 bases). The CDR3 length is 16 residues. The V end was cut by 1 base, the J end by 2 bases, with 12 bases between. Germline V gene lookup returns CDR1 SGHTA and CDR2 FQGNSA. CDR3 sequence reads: CASSLVGRGPKNIQYF. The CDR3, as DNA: TGTGCCAGCAGCTTAGTAGGCAGGGGACCCAAAAACATTCAGTACTTC. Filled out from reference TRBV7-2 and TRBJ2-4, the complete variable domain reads GAGVSQSPSNKVTEKGKDVELRCDPISGHTALYWYRQSLGQGLEFLIYFQGNSAPDKSGLPSDRFSAERTGGSVSTLTIQRTQQEDSAVYLCASSLVGRGPKNIQYFGAGTRLSVL.

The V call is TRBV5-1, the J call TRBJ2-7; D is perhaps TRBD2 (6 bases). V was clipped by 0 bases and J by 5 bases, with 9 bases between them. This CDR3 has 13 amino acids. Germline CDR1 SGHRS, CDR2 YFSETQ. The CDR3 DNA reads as TGCGCCAGCAGCTTGGTCGGGAGAGACGAGCAGTACTTC. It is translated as CASSLVGRDEQYF.

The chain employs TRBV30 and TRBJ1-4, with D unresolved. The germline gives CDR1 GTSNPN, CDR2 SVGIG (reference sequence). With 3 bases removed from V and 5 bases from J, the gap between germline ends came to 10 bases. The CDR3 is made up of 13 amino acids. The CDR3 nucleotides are TGTGCCTGGAGAGGGTTCGGAAATGAAAAACTGTTTTTT. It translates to CAWRGFGNEKLFF.

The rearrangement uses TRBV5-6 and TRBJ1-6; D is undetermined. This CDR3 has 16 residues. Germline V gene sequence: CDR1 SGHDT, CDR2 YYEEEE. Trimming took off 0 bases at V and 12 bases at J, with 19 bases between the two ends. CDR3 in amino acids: CASSLGPYSLGGPLHF. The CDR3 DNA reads TGTGCCAGCAGCTTGGGCCCGTACTCCTTGGGAGGACCCCTCCACTTT.

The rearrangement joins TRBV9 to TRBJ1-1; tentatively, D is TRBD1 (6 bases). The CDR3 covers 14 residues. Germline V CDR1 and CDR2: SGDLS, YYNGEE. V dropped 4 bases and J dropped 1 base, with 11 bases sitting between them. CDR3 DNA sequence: TGTGCCAGCAGCCGAGGAGGGGGGAACACTGAAGCTTTCTTT. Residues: CASSRGGGNTEAFF.

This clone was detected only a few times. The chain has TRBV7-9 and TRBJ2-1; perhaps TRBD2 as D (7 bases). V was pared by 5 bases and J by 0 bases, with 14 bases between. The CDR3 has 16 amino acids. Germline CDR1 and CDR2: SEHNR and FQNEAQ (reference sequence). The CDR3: CASSPYGGRSYNEQFF. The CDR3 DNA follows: TGTGCCAGCAGCCCCTACGGGGGGCGCTCCTACAATGAGCAGTTCTTC.

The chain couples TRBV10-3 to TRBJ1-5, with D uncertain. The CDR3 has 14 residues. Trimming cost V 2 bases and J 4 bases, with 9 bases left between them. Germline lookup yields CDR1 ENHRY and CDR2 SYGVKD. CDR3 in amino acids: CAISEPGGNQPQHF. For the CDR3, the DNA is TGTGCCATCAGTGAGCCAGGTGGGAATCAGCCCCAGCATTTT.

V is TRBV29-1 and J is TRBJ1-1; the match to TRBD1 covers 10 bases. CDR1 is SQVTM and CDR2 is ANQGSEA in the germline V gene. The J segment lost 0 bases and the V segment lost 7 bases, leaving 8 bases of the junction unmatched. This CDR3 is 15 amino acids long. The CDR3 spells CSALGQGGMNTEAFF. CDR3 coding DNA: TGCAGCGCACTCGGACAGGGGGGAATGAACACTGAAGCTTTCTTT.

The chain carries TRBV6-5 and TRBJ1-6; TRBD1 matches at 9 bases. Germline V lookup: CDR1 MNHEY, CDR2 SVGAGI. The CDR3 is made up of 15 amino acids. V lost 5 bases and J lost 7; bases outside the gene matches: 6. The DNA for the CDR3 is TGTGCCAGCAGTCGTTCCGGGACAGGGAATTCACCCCTCCACTTT. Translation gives CASSRSGTGNSPLHF.

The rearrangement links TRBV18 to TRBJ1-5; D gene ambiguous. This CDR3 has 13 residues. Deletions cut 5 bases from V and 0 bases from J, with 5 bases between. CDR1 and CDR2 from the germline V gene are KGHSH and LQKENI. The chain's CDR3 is CASSSASNQPQHF. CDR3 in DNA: TGTGCCAGCTCATCGGCTAGCAATCAGCCCCAGCATTTT.

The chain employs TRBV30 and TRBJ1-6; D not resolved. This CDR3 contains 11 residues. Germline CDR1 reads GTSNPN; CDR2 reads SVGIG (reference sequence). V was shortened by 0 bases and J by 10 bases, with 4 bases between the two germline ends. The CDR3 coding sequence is TGTGCCTGGAGTGTAGAGTCACCCCTCCACTTT. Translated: CAWSVESPLHF. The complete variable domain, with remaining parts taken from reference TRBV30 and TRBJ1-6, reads SQTIHQWPATLVQPVGSPLSLECTVEGTSNPNLYWYRQAAGRGLQLLFYSVGIGQISSEVPQNLSASRPQDRQFILSSKKLLLSDSGFYLCAWSVESPLHFGNGTRLTVT.

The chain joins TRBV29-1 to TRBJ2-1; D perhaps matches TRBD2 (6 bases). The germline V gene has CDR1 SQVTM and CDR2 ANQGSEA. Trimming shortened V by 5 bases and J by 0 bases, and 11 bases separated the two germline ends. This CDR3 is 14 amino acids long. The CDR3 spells CSVSRGISYNEQFF. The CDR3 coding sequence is TGCAGCGTTTCCCGCGGGATCTCCTACAATGAGCAGTTCTTC.

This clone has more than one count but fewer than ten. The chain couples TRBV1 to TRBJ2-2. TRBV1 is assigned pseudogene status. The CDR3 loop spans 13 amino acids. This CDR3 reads CTSSQEVTGELFF. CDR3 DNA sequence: TGCACCAGCAGCCAAGAAGTAACCGGGGAGCTGTTTTTT.

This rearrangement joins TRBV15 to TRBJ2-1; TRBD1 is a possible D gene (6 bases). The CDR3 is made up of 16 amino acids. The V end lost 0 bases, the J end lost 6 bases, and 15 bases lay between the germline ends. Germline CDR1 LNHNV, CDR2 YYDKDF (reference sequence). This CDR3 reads CATSRDGGLVGNEQFF. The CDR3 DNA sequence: TGTGCCACCAGCAGAGATGGGGGCCTTGTGGGCAATGAGCAGTTCTTC.

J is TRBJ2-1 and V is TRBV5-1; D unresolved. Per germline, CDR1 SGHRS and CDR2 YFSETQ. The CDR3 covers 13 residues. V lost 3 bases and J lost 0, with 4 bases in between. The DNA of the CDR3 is TGCGCCAGCAGCTCGGACTCCTACAATGAGCAGTTCTTC. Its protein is CASSSDSYNEQFF.

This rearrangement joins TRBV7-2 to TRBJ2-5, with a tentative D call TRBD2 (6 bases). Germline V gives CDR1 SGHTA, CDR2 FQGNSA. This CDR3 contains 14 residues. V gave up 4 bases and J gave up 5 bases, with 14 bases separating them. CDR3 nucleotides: TGTGCCAGCAGCTCCTCGGGACTCTCGGAGACCCAGTACTTC. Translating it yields CASSSSGLSETQYF.

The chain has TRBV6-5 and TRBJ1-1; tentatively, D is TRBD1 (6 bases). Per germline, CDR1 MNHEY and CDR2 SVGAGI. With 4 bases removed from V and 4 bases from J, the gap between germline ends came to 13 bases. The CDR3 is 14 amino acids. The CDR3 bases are TGTGCCAGCAGTTTCAACAGGGCGGGCACTGAAGCTTTCTTT. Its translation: CASSFNRAGTEAFF.

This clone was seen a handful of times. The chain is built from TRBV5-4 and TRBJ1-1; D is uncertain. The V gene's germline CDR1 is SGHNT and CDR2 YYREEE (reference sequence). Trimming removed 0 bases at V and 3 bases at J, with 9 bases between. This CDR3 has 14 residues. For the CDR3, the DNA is TGTGCCAGCAGCTTGGGTGGCGGGTACACTGAAGCTTTCTTT. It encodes CASSLGGGYTEAFF.

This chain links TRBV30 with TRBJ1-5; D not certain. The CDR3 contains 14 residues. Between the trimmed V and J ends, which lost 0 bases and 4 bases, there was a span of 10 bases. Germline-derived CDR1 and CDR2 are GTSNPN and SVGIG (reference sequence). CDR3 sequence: CAWSVTDLNQPQHF. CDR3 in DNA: TGTGCCTGGAGTGTAACAGACCTAAATCAGCCCCAGCATTTT. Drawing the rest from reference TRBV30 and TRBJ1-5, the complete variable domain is SQTIHQWPATLVQPVGSPLSLECTVEGTSNPNLYWYRQAAGRGLQLLFYSVGIGQISSEVPQNLSASRPQDRQFILSSKKLLLSDSGFYLCAWSVTDLNQPQHFGDGTRLSIL.

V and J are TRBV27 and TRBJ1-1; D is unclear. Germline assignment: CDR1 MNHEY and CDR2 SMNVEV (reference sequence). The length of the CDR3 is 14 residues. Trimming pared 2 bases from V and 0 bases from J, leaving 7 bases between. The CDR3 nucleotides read TGTGCCAGCAGTTTAAGCCAAATGAACACTGAAGCTTTCTTT. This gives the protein CASSLSQMNTEAFF.